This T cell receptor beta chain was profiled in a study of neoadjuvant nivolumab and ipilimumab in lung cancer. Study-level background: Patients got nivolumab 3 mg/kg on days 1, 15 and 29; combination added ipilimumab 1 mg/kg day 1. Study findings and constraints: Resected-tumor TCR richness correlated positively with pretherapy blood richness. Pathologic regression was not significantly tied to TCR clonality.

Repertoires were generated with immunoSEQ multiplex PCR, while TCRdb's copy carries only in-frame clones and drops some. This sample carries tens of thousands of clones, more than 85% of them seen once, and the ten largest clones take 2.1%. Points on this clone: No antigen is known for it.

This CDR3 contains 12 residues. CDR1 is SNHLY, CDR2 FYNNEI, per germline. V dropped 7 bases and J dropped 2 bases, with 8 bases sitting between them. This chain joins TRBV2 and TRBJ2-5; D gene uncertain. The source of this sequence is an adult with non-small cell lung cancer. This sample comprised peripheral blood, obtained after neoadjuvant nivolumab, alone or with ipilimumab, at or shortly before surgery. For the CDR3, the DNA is TGTGCCAGCATCGGCAGTCAAGAGACCCAGTACTTC. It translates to CASIGSQETQYF. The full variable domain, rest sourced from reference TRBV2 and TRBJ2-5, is EPEVTQTPSHQVTQMGQEVILRCVPISNHLYFYWYRQILGQKVEFLVSFYNNEISEKSEIFDDQFSVERPDGSNFTLKIRSTKLEDSAMYFCASIGSQETQYFGPGTRLLVL.